The rows below give T cell receptor beta chains drawn from one sample of a study of cytomegalovirus exposure and HLA in healthy donors. This table comes from immunoSEQ multiplex PCR, and its TCRdb copy is limited to in-frame clones, with some not included. The sample includes about 170,000 clones, roughly 80% of them seen just once. Sequencing was performed on PBMCs. All receptors come from a female donor in good health and CMV-seronegative. The CDR3 runs from the conserved cysteine through the conserved F or W. D genes are given only for firm matches. Some rows mark clone size as missing; the rest say once, few, many or name a class of expanded clone.

CDR3 DNA: TGTGCCAGCAGCGCGATACTAGCGGGGGTCCGGGAGCTGTTTTTT
CDR3 protein: CASSAILAGVRELFF
V gene: TRBV7-3
D gene: TRBD2
clone size: few
J gene: TRBJ2-2

CDR3 DNA: TGTGCCAGCAGAAAAGGGACAGGGGCTTGGAAGTACTTC
CDR3 protein: CASRKGTGAWKYF
V gene: TRBV28
D gene: TRBD1
clone size: .
J gene: TRBJ2-7

CDR3 DNA: TGTGCCAGCAGCTTGGTGGCGGGAGGAAATACGCAGTATTTT
CDR3 protein: CASSLVAGGNTQYF
V gene: TRBV7-9
D gene: TRBD2
clone size: .
J gene: TRBJ2-3

CDR3 DNA: TGTGCCAGCAGTTTATACAGGGGATATAGCACAGATACGCAGTATTTT
CDR3 protein: CASSLYRGYSTDTQYF
V gene: TRBV28
D gene: TRBD1
clone size: few
J gene: TRBJ2-3

CDR3 DNA: TGTGCCAGCAGTTTATCACAGAGGGGGACTGAAGCTTTCTTT
CDR3 protein: CASSLSQRGTEAFF
V gene: TRBV28
D gene: .
clone size: .
J gene: TRBJ1-1

CDR3 DNA: TGTGCCAGCAGCGGACCGGGAGTAGATACGCAGTATTTT
CDR3 protein: CASSGPGVDTQYF
V gene: TRBV7-2
D gene: .
clone size: .
J gene: TRBJ2-3

CDR3 DNA: TGTGCCAGCAGCTTAGCGGGGCAGGGGAGCTATGGCTACACCTTC
CDR3 protein: CASSLAGQGSYGYTF
V gene: TRBV7-8
D gene: .
clone size: .
J gene: TRBJ1-2

CDR3 DNA: TGTGCCAGCAGCGAACGGACAGAGGTCAACGAGCAGTACTTC
CDR3 protein: CASSERTEVNEQYF
V gene: TRBV6-1
D gene: .
clone size: .
J gene: TRBJ2-7

CDR3 DNA: TGTGCCAGCAGCTTAGATGCTTCGGGGTATTACGAGCAGTACTTC
CDR3 protein: CASSLDASGYYEQYF
V gene: TRBV11-3
D gene: .
clone size: once
J gene: TRBJ2-7

CDR3 DNA: TGTGCCAGCAGTCCGGGACTAGCGGGGGGGCCACGGAAGTTCTTC
CDR3 protein: CASSPGLAGGPRKFF
V gene: TRBV27
D gene: TRBD2
clone size: .
J gene: TRBJ2-1

CDR3 DNA: TGTGCCAGGGGAGGGGGGGGCTATGGCTACACCTTC
CDR3 protein: CARGGGGYGYTF
V gene: TRBV30
D gene: .
clone size: .
J gene: TRBJ1-2

CDR3 DNA: TGTGCCAGCAGCTTATCCCGCGGGATAGCCAAAAACATTCAGTACTTC
CDR3 protein: CASSLSRGIAKNIQYF
V gene: TRBV13
D gene: .
clone size: once
J gene: TRBJ2-4

CDR3 DNA: TGCAGCGGCGGCGGTAACTCTGGAAACACCATATATTTT
CDR3 protein: CSGGGNSGNTIYF
V gene: TRBV29-1
D gene: .
clone size: .
J gene: TRBJ1-3

CDR3 DNA: TGCGCCAGCAGCCCCCGCCAAGGGGGGGACTATGGCTACACCTTC
CDR3 protein: CASSPRQGGDYGYTF
V gene: TRBV4-3
D gene: .
clone size: few
J gene: TRBJ1-2

CDR3 DNA: TGTGCCAGCAGCTTCGATCCTCAGGGGGCTCTAACCTTC
CDR3 protein: CASSFDPQGALTF
V gene: TRBV11-1
D gene: TRBD1
clone size: .
J gene: TRBJ1-2

CDR3 DNA: TGTGCCAGCAGTGCCGGGACACGCTACAATGAGCAGTTCTTC
CDR3 protein: CASSAGTRYNEQFF
V gene: TRBV2
D gene: .
clone size: few
J gene: TRBJ2-1

CDR3 DNA: TGTGCCATCAGTGAGTACCAACAGGTGAACACAGATACGCAGTATTTT
CDR3 protein: CAISEYQQVNTDTQYF
V gene: TRBV10-3
D gene: .
clone size: .
J gene: TRBJ2-3

CDR3 DNA: TGTGCCAGCAGCCACCCTGGTTCCTGGGGGACTAGCGGGATCTACGAGCAGTACTTC
CDR3 protein: CASSHPGSWGTSGIYEQYF
V gene: TRBV4-2
D gene: TRBD2
clone size: .
J gene: TRBJ2-7

CDR3 DNA: TGCGCCAGCAGCCAAGAAGAGGGGGACAAACCCTACGAGCAGTACTTC
CDR3 protein: CASSQEEGDKPYEQYF
V gene: TRBV4-1
D gene: .
clone size: .
J gene: TRBJ2-7

CDR3 DNA: TGTGCCAGCAGTGGAACCGGGACAGTAGCCAAAAACATTCAGTACTTC
CDR3 protein: CASSGTGTVAKNIQYF
V gene: TRBV6-6
D gene: TRBD1
clone size: .
J gene: TRBJ2-4

CDR3 DNA: TGTGCCAGCAGCTTAGTAGGGGTAGGGGCCACCTATGGCTACACCTTC
CDR3 protein: CASSLVGVGATYGYTF
V gene: TRBV7-2
D gene: .
clone size: .
J gene: TRBJ1-2

CDR3 DNA: TGTGCCAGCAGCTTAGTTGTACGGGATACGCAGTATTTT
CDR3 protein: CASSLVVRDTQYF
V gene: TRBV7-9
D gene: .
clone size: .
J gene: TRBJ2-3

CDR3 DNA: TGTGCCAGCAACCGAGGGGGGGGCACAGATACGCAGTATTTT
CDR3 protein: CASNRGGGTDTQYF
V gene: TRBV6-5
D gene: .
clone size: .
J gene: TRBJ2-3

CDR3 DNA: TGTGCCAGCAGCTTGGTAGCCGTAACAGGGGCACGCGAGCAGTACTTC
CDR3 protein: CASSLVAVTGAREQYF
V gene: TRBV5-5
D gene: TRBD1
clone size: .
J gene: TRBJ2-7

CDR3 DNA: TGTGCCAGCAGTTACTCGACTGGACAGGGTGCTTACGAGCAGTACTTC
CDR3 protein: CASSYSTGQGAYEQYF
V gene: TRBV6-6
D gene: TRBD1
clone size: .
J gene: TRBJ2-7

CDR3 DNA: TGTGCCAGCAGTGATACCCTAGCGGGAGGCGATGAGCAGTTCTTC
CDR3 protein: CASSDTLAGGDEQFF
V gene: TRBV2
D gene: TRBD2
clone size: .
J gene: TRBJ2-1

CDR3 DNA: TGTGCTAGTGACTCAAGACAGGGCACTGAAGCTTTCTTT
CDR3 protein: CASDSRQGTEAFF
V gene: TRBV12-5
D gene: TRBD1
clone size: .
J gene: TRBJ1-1

CDR3 DNA: TGTGCCAGCAGCTATATGACTAGCGGGGGAGGCAATGAGCAGTTCTTC
CDR3 protein: CASSYMTSGGGNEQFF
V gene: TRBV5-6
D gene: TRBD2
clone size: .
J gene: TRBJ2-1

CDR3 DNA: TGTGCCAGCAGCTTGGATTGGGCGAACACTGAAGCTTTCTTT
CDR3 protein: CASSLDWANTEAFF
V gene: TRBV5-4
D gene: .
clone size: .
J gene: TRBJ1-1

CDR3 DNA: TGTGCCAGGCTGAACAGGTTAGATTGTGAGCAGTACTTC
CDR3 protein: CARLNRLDCEQYF
V gene: TRBV28
D gene: .
clone size: once
J gene: TRBJ2-7

CDR3 DNA: TGTGCCAGCAGTTTAGTAGTCAATCAGCCCCAGCATTTT
CDR3 protein: CASSLVVNQPQHF
V gene: TRBV6-5
D gene: .
clone size: .
J gene: TRBJ1-5

CDR3 DNA: TGTGCCAGTAGTACAACAGGGGCCTATAGCAATCAGCCCCAGCATTTT
CDR3 protein: CASSTTGAYSNQPQHF
V gene: TRBV19
D gene: TRBD1
clone size: .
J gene: TRBJ1-5

CDR3 DNA: TGCGCCAGCAGCCAAGATCAGGCACTCTATGGCTACACCTTC
CDR3 protein: CASSQDQALYGYTF
V gene: TRBV4-3
D gene: .
clone size: .
J gene: TRBJ1-2

CDR3 DNA: TGTGCCAGCAGCGTAACTAGCGGGGGGGCGGGAGATACGCAGTATTTT
CDR3 protein: CASSVTSGGAGDTQYF
V gene: TRBV9
D gene: TRBD2
clone size: .
J gene: TRBJ2-3

CDR3 DNA: TGTGCCAGCAGTTATCAGGGGAACTATGGCTACACCTTC
CDR3 protein: CASSYQGNYGYTF
V gene: TRBV6-5
D gene: .
clone size: few
J gene: TRBJ1-2

CDR3 DNA: TGTGCCAGCAGTATAGACAGGGCGCATTCACCCCTCCACTTT
CDR3 protein: CASSIDRAHSPLHF
V gene: TRBV27
D gene: TRBD1
clone size: .
J gene: TRBJ1-6

CDR3 DNA: TGTGCCAGTAGCGACAGGGGGCAAAAGGTTATGACTGAAGCTTTCTTT
CDR3 protein: CASSDRGQKVMTEAFF
V gene: TRBV19
D gene: TRBD1
clone size: .
J gene: TRBJ1-1

CDR3 DNA: TGTGCCATCAGTGAGACCCCAGCGGGGGGTGTCACAGATACGCAGTATTTT
CDR3 protein: CAISETPAGGVTDTQYF
V gene: TRBV10-3
D gene: TRBD2
clone size: .
J gene: TRBJ2-3

CDR3 DNA: TGTGCCTGGAGTGTACTAGGACTAGCCGTCCCCTACGAGCAGTACTTC
CDR3 protein: CAWSVLGLAVPYEQYF
V gene: TRBV30
D gene: TRBD2
clone size: .
J gene: TRBJ2-7

CDR3 DNA: TGTGCCAGCAGCCCCGGGATCCTTATAAGGAACACTGAAGCTTTCTTT
CDR3 protein: CASSPGILIRNTEAFF
V gene: TRBV5-8
D gene: .
clone size: .
J gene: TRBJ1-1

CDR3 DNA: TGTGCCAGCAGCTCCCCGGGACTAGGATCGCGCGAGCAGTACTTC
CDR3 protein: CASSSPGLGSREQYF
V gene: TRBV7-2
D gene: TRBD2
clone size: .
J gene: TRBJ2-7

CDR3 DNA: TGTGCCAGCAGGCCGTCCCTAGTTATGAACACTGAAGCTTTCTTT
CDR3 protein: CASRPSLVMNTEAFF
V gene: TRBV6-5
D gene: .
clone size: .
J gene: TRBJ1-1

CDR3 DNA: TGTGCCAGCAGTGAAGGTCCCCCAGGCACCGGTCAGCCCCAGCATTTT
CDR3 protein: CASSEGPPGTGQPQHF
V gene: TRBV6-1
D gene: .
clone size: .
J gene: TRBJ1-5

CDR3 DNA: TGTGCCAGCAGTCAAGCGGGAGGGTCAGAGACCCAGTACTTC
CDR3 protein: CASSQAGGSETQYF
V gene: TRBV9
D gene: TRBD2
clone size: .
J gene: TRBJ2-5

CDR3 DNA: TGTGCCAGCAGTGGTGCGGTTAGGAACTATGGCTACACCTTC
CDR3 protein: CASSGAVRNYGYTF
V gene: TRBV2
D gene: .
clone size: .
J gene: TRBJ1-2

CDR3 DNA: TGTGCCAGCAGTTACCTAAAAGAGACCCAGTACTTC
CDR3 protein: CASSYLKETQYF
V gene: TRBV6-6
D gene: .
clone size: .
J gene: TRBJ2-5

CDR3 DNA: TGTGCCAGCAGTTATGGTCCCGGGACAGGGTCCTACGAGCAGTACTTC
CDR3 protein: CASSYGPGTGSYEQYF
V gene: TRBV6-5
D gene: TRBD1
clone size: .
J gene: TRBJ2-7

CDR3 DNA: TGTGCCAGCAGCTCACCTAGGACAGGGAACTATGGCTACACCTTC
CDR3 protein: CASSSPRTGNYGYTF
V gene: TRBV7-2
D gene: TRBD1
clone size: .
J gene: TRBJ1-2

CDR3 DNA: TGTGCCAGCTCACCGGCCGTGGATACGCAGTATTTT
CDR3 protein: CASSPAVDTQYF
V gene: TRBV18
D gene: .
clone size: .
J gene: TRBJ2-3

CDR3 DNA: TGTGCCAGCAGTTCGGGGGGGGAAAATCAGCCCCAGCATTTT
CDR3 protein: CASSSGGENQPQHF
V gene: TRBV28
D gene: .
clone size: .
J gene: TRBJ1-5

CDR3 DNA: TGTGCCAGCAACCCGGGACTAGCGTTTTACGAGCAGTACTTC
CDR3 protein: CASNPGLAFYEQYF
V gene: TRBV28
D gene: TRBD2
clone size: once
J gene: TRBJ2-7

CDR3 DNA: TGCAGTGCACATAGGGGGAATGAGCAGTTCTTC
CDR3 protein: CSAHRGNEQFF
V gene: TRBV20-1
D gene: .
clone size: .
J gene: TRBJ2-1

CDR3 DNA: TGTGCCTGCATCTCTGGAAACACCATATATTTT
CDR3 protein: CACISGNTIYF
V gene: TRBV30
D gene: .
clone size: .
J gene: TRBJ1-3